The TCR beta chain described here comes from a study of pediatric ulcerative colitis (dated by TCRdb to between 2019 and 2020). About the full investigation: Among the ulcerative colitis patients, 6 or 7 had pancolitis and two had left-sided colitis, and histology in every patient was consistent with ulcerative colitis. From nine newly diagnosed, treatment-naive pediatric ulcerative colitis patients and four non-IBD control children, paired blood and rectal samples were collected. The Pediatric Ulcerative Colitis Activity Index classified two patients as having mild disease, several as having moderate disease and three as having acute severe colitis.

Rearranged CDR3 beta regions were amplified from genomic DNA with multiplex V and J primers using the immunoSEQ TRB Survey service. To keep sequencing depth equal across samples, survey-level depth of up to 500,000 reads per sample was applied. The libraries were purified and pooled, then sequenced using Illumina technology. For the original study's pipeline: immunoSEQ online tools were used for productive clonality, sample overlap, pairwise scatters, CDR3 beta length, V/D/J gene usage and productiveness. Calculated diversity was defined as the number of unique rearrangements divided by total templates times 100, and Shannon and Simpson indices were additionally computed. Principal component analysis used the R prcomp function and ggbiplot package on Z-score normalized data. Morisita's index was used to quantify the clonal overlap between blood and rectum within each subject. TCRdb's version of the immuneACCESS table is confined to in-frame rearrangements and falls short of the full clone set. An unresolved V gene accounts for under half of the shortfall where checked; the remainder is of unknown origin. V, J and clone size reflect that table, while D and trimming were determined from the DNA. The sample contains about 64,000 clones, 85% to 90% of them found a single time. The top ten constitute 3% to 4.5% of the sample.

Before the diagnostic colonoscopy, none of the ulcerative colitis patients had been given any immunosuppressive medication. A blood sample was obtained concurrently with the colonoscopy. The Wizard kit (Promega) was used to extract genomic DNA from the blood and intestinal samples. What the authors observed across the whole study: Because repertoires were derived from total lymphocyte DNA, patterns in rare subsets such as regulatory T cells may not have been reflected. For technical reasons, substantially fewer templates were yielded by the blood samples of two patients, and these blood samples were excluded from blood-rectal overlap analysis. A couple of rectal CDR3 clonotypes were present in all ulcerative colitis patients and in none of the controls. The healthy control group was small, with only four individuals. Features of the rectal repertoire distinguished controls, mild-moderate colitis patients and acute severe colitis patients, and in acute severe colitis, rectal diversity was reduced because of clonal expansions. Compared with controls, ulcerative colitis patients showed significantly higher autologous blood-rectal clonal overlap, a finding that suggests increased T cell trafficking to inflamed tissue.

Concerning this clone: Its antigen specificity is not known. No base quality values were provided; no much bigger clone lies one nucleotide off.

The junction shows trimming of 5 bases on V and 1 base on J, plus 13 bases between the germline ends. The CDR3 numbers 15 residues from cysteine through phenylalanine. Only the CDR3 region is kept as DNA, spanning 45 bases read in frame from base 1. The germline V gene (reference sequence) sets CDR1 to LNHDA and CDR2 to SQIVND. The sequence was collected from a boy between 10 and 17 years old with severe ulcerative colitis. The chain is assembled from TRBV19 and TRBJ2-3; TRBD1 is possibly the D segment (5 matching bases). The specimen sequenced was blood. The DNA is as follows: TGTGCCAGTAGTCGTCTAGGGGTGGGCACAGATACGCAGTATTTT. It translates as CASSRLGVGTDTQYF.